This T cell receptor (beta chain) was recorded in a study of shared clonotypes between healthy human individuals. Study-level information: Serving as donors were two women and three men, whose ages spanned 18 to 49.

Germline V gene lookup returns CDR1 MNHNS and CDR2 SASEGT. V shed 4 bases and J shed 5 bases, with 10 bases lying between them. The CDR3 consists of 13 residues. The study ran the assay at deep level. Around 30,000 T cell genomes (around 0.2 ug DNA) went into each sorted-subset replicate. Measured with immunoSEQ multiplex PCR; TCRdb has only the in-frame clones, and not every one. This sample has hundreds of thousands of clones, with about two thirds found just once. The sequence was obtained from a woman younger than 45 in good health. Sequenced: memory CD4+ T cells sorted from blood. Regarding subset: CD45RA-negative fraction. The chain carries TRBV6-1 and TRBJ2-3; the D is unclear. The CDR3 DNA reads TGTGCCAGCAGTGTTATAGAATTAGATACGCAGTATTTT. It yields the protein CASSVIELDTQYF.